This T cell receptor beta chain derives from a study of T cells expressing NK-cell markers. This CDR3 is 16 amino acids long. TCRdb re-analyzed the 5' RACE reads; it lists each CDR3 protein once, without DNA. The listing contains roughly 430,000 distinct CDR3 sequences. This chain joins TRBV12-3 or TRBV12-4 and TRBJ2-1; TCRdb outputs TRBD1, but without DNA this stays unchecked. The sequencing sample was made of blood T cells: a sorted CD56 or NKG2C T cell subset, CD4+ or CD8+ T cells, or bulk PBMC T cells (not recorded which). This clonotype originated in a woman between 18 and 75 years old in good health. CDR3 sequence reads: CASSQTRTAIHSEQFF.